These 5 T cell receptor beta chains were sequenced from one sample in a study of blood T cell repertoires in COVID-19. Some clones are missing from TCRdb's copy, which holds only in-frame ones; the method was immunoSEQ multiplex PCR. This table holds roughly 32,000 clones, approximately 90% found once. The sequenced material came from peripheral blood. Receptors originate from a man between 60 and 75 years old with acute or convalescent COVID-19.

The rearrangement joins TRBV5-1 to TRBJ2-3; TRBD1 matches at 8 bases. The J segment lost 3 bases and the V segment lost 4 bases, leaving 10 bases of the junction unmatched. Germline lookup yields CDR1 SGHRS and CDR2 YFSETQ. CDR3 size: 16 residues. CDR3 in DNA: TGCGCCAGCAGCGCAAATCGACAGGGGTCAACAGATACGCAGTATTTT. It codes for CASSANRQGSTDTQYF.

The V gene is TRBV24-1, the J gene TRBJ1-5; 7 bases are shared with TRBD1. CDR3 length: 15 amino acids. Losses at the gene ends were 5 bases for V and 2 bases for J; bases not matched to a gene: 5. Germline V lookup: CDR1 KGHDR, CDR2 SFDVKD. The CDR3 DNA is TGTGCCACCAGTGGCTCCGGGACAGGCAATCAGCCCCAGCATTTT. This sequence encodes CATSGSGTGNQPQHF.

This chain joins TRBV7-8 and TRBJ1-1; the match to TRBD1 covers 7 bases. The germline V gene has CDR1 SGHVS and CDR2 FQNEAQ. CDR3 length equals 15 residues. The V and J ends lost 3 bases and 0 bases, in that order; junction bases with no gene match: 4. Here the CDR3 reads CASSLSGTVNTEAFF. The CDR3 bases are TGTGCCAGCAGCTTGTCCGGGACAGTGAACACTGAAGCTTTCTTT. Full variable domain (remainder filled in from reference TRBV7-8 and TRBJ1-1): GAGVSQSPRYKVAKRGQDVALRCDPISGHVSLFWYQQALGQGPEFLTYFQNEAQLDKSGLPSDRFFAERPEGSVSTLKIQRTQQEDSAVYLCASSLSGTVNTEAFFGQGTRLTVV.

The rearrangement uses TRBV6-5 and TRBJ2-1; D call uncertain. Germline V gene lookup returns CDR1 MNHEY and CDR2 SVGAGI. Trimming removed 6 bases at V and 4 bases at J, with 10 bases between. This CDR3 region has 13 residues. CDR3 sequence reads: CASSFSRYNEQFF. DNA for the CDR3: TGTGCCAGCAGCTTTTCGAGATACAATGAGCAGTTCTTC.

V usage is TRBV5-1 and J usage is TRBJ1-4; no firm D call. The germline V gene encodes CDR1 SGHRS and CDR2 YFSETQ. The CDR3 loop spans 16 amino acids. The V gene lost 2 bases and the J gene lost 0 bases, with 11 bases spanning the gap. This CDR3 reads CASSFSPRTTNEKLFF. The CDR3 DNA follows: TGCGCCAGCAGCTTCTCCCCGCGCACAACTAATGAAAAACTGTTTTTT.